The entry below describes one T cell receptor (beta chain). This record belongs to a study of blood T cells in healthy people across ages. V was clipped by 0 bases and J by 0 bases, with 9 bases between them. The CDR3 consists of 15 residues. Germline CDR1 reads LGHDT; CDR2 reads YNNKEL (reference sequence). The second PCR ran about 6 to 11 cycles with a sample-barcoded 5' primer and J-beta primers. TCRdb re-analysed the 5' RACE reads in MiXCR, keeping a single row per CDR3 protein. This table holds 1.5 million to 2 million distinct CDR3 sequences, about 35% found once. This sequence was found in a woman in her thirties in good health. The chain combines TRBV3-1 with TRBJ2-7, with D hard to call. The specimen was blood. The CDR3, as DNA: TGTGCCAGCAGCCAAGATATGGAGAGCTCCTACGAGCAGTACTTC. Its translation is CASSQDMESSYEQYF.